This T cell receptor beta chain was recorded in a study of T-cell memory formation after mild COVID-19. CDR3 length: 14 residues. Germline CDR1 KGHSH, CDR2 LQKENI. V shed 6 bases and J 3 bases; nucleotides not matched to a gene: 6. TCRdb independently ran MiXCR on the 5' RACE reads; one entry per CDR3 protein. This sample carries about 420,000 distinct CDR3 sequences, 20% to 30% of them seen once, and the ten largest clones take roughly 13%. The sample holds a few counts of this clonotype. The sequence derives from an adult woman who had mild COVID-19 (a few samples of this study predate the infection). Cell type and time point are not known. The material sequenced was PBMCs or a T cell subset sorted from them (not recorded which). The genes are TRBV18 and TRBJ1-1, with TRBD1 identical over 8 bases. CDR3 nucleotide sequence: TGTGCCAGCTCGTCGACAGGGGTGGACACTGAAGCTTTCTTT. Encoded protein: CASSSTGVDTEAFF.